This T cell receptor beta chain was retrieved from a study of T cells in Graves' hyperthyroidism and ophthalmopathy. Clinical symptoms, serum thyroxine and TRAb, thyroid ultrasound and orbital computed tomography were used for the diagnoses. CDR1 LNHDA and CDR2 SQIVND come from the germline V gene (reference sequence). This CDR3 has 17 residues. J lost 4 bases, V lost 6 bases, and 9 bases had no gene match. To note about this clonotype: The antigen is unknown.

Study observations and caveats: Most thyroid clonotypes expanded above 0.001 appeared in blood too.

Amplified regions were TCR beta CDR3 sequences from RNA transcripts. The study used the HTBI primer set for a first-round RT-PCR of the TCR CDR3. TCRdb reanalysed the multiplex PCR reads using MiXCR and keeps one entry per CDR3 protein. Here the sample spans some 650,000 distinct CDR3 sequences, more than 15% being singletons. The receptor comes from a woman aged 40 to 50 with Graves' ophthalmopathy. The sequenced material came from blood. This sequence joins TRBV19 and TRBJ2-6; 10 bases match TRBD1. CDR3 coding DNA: TGTGCCAGTAGCCCGGGACAGGGGTTGCGAGGGGCCAACGTCCTGACTTTC. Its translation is CASSPGQGLRGANVLTF.